This T cell receptor (beta chain) was sequenced for a study of T cell clonality in common variable immunodeficiency. This clone was recorded many times. Its specificity is not known. The CDR3 end is not reached by the read, which stops 3 residues before it; the germline J gene fills it in. Broader study findings: Common variable immunodeficiency TCR beta sequences reportedly had fewer deletions and N-nucleotide insertions. What drives increased CVID clonality needs T cell subpopulation sequencing. TCRbeta clonality was increased in CVID versus healthy controls.

Generated by immunoSEQ multiplex PCR, the TCRdb table keeps only in-frame clones and is missing some. The record shows more than 20,000 clones for this sample, with no singletons present. Diagnosis required reduced IgG, IgA and/or IgM with specific antibody deficiency. With 5 bases removed from V and 2 bases from J, the gap between germline ends came to 9 bases. Germline V gene sequence: CDR1 MDHEN, CDR2 SYDVKM. The CDR3 spans 13 residues. The chain employs TRBV28 and TRBJ1-2; tentatively, D is TRBD1 (5 bases). Material: peripheral blood mononuclear cells. The source is a human donor with common variable immunodeficiency. The sequenced CDR3 bases are TGTGCCAGCAGTCCCAACAGGAACTATGGC. Translated: CASSPNRNYG. The entire CDR3 sequence reads CASSPNRNYGYTF.